One and the same sample provided the 29 T cell receptor beta chains below, sequenced in a study of blood T cell repertoires in COVID-19. The protocol was immunoSEQ multiplex PCR, while the TCRdb copy is restricted to in-frame clones and leaves out a portion. The sample contains around 300,000 clones, roughly 85% of which appear only once. Sample: peripheral blood. The receptors here all came from a woman between 45 and 65 years old who had recovered from COVID-19.

The rearrangement links TRBV3-1 (or the pseudogene TRBV3-2) to TRBJ1-3, with 9 nucleotides matching TRBD1. This CDR3 region has 17 residues. The J segment lost 4 bases and the V segment lost 0 bases, leaving 7 bases of the junction unmatched. Germline values: CDR1 LGHDT, CDR2 YNNKEL (reference sequence). CDR3 sequence (DNA): TGTGCCAGCAGCCAAGATCTTTACAGGGGGCAAGGAAACACCATATATTTT. It translates to CASSQDLYRGQGNTIYF.

This chain joins TRBV28 and TRBJ2-1, with D possibly being TRBD2 (6 bases). The CDR3 is 13 amino acids. CDR1 is MDHEN and CDR2 is SYDVKM in the germline V gene. V was cut by 7 bases and J by 15 bases, with 22 bases left in between. Here the CDR3 DNA reads TGTGCCAGCAACCTTAGGGACTCTCGCGGAGGGTTCTTC. It translates to CASNLRDSRGGFF.

The rearrangement joins TRBV5-4 to TRBJ2-3; TRBD2 matches 9 bases. The CDR3 is made up of 16 amino acids. The trim removed 4 bases at V and 0 bases at J, leaving 6 bases unmatched. CDR1 and CDR2 (germline): SGHNT, YYREEE (reference sequence). The CDR3 reads CASSLGTSRSTDTQYF. The CDR3 region has the DNA TGTGCCAGCAGCCTCGGGACTAGCCGTAGCACAGATACGCAGTATTTT.

In DNA form, the CDR3 reads TGTGCCAGCAGCCTAAAATTGACGAACACCGGGGAGCTGTTTTTT. Translated, it gives CASSLKLTNTGELFF. The chain recombines TRBV7-2 with TRBJ2-2, with D unclear. The CDR3 is 15 residues long. CDR1 and CDR2 from the germline V gene are SGHTA and FQGNSA. V gave up 5 bases and J gave up 0 bases, with 10 bases separating them.

This clone was detected only once. The chain combines TRBV4-3 with TRBJ2-1, with 8 positions matching TRBD2. V was pared by 5 bases and J by 8 bases, with 17 bases of the junction left unmatched. The CDR3 length is 17 residues. The germline V gene encodes CDR1 LGHNA and CDR2 YSLEER. CDR3 nucleotides: TGCGCCAGCAGCGGTCGTTCAGGGCGGGAGGAGTCCGATGAGCAGTTCTTC. It codes for CASSGRSGREESDEQFF.

The sample holds one count of this clone. The genes are TRBV24-1 and TRBJ2-5; 9 nucleotides match TRBD1. This CDR3 contains 15 residues. The V segment lost 1 base and the J segment 3 bases; nucleotides outside the gene matches: 2. The germline CDR1 and CDR2 sequences are KGHDR and SFDVKD. In nucleotides, the CDR3 is TGTGCCACCAGTGATTTAGGACAGGGGAAAGAGACCCAGTACTTC. Translated: CATSDLGQGKETQYF.

This clone was counted between two and nine times. This rearrangement joins TRBV9 to TRBJ1-3; 8 nucleotides agree with TRBD1. The CDR3 totals 14 residues. V gave up 0 bases and J gave up 7 bases; unmatched junction bases: 3. Germline loops: CDR1 SGDLS, CDR2 YYNGEE. CDR3 in amino acids: CASSVGQGRNTIYF. The CDR3 nucleotides are TGTGCCAGCAGCGTAGGACAGGGGAGGAACACCATATATTTT.

The chain links TRBV28 to TRBJ2-1; 9 bases fit TRBD2. The CDR3 extends over 15 amino acids. Per the germline V gene, CDR1 is MDHEN and CDR2 is SYDVKM. Trimming at V came to 5 bases and at J to 14 bases, leaving 16 bases not matched to a gene. CDR3 region: CASSPLAGDTMGKFF. CDR3 DNA sequence: TGTGCCAGCAGTCCTTTAGCGGGAGACACTATGGGAAAGTTCTTC. Supplemented by reference TRBV28 and TRBJ2-1, the full variable domain reads DVKVTQSSRYLVKRTGEKVFLECVQDMDHENMFWYRQDPGLGLRLIYFSYDVKMKEKGDIPEGYSVSREKKERFSLILESASTNQTSMYLCASSPLAGDTMGKFFGPGTRLTVL.

The rearrangement links TRBV6-2 or TRBV6-3 to TRBJ2-7; no reliable D call. The V gene lost 6 bases and the J gene lost 3 bases, with 12 bases spanning the gap. The CDR3 spans 13 residues. The germline V gene encodes CDR1 MNHEY and CDR2 SVGEGT. The CDR3 sequence: CASSLFVDYEQYF. In DNA, the CDR3 is TGTGCCAGCAGCCTTTTTGTAGACTACGAGCAGTACTTC.

The CDR3 region is CASTQQGNYGYTF. The DNA for the CDR3 is TGTGCCAGCACCCAACAGGGAAACTATGGCTACACCTTC. The chain links TRBV28 to TRBJ1-2; a weak D match, TRBD1 (6 bases). The CDR3 is 13 amino acids. Trimming took off 7 bases at V and 2 bases at J, with 11 bases between the two ends. CDR1 and CDR2 (germline): MDHEN, SYDVKM.

The J gene is TRBJ1-2, the V gene TRBV19; 7 bases map to TRBD1. CDR1 LNHDA and CDR2 SQIVND come from the germline V gene (reference sequence). V shed 9 bases and J 3 bases; nucleotides not matched to a gene: 16. The CDR3 length is 16 residues. The DNA of the CDR3 is TGTGCCAGCAGAACGATCACCCGTGGGACAGACTATGGCTACACCTTC. It yields the protein CASRTITRGTDYGYTF.

In DNA, the CDR3 is TGTGCCAGTGGACAGGGGGCGACAACGGGAGAGCAGTACTTC. Protein: CASGQGATTGEQYF. This chain joins TRBV19 and TRBJ2-7; 11 nucleotides align to TRBD1. The CDR3 length is 14 residues. Germline values: CDR1 LNHDA, CDR2 SQIVND (reference sequence). J gave up 7 bases and V 8 bases, and 10 bases lay outside the gene matches.

The rearrangement uses TRBV30 and TRBJ2-5, with TRBD2 identical over 7 bases. V gave up 3 bases and J gave up 5 bases; unmatched junction bases: 6. Germline CDR1 reads GTSNPN; CDR2 reads SVGIG (reference sequence). The CDR3 sequence is 13 residues long. CDR3 coding DNA: TGTGCCTGGAGCTGGCGGGAGTATGAGACCCAGTACTTC. Protein product: CAWSWREYETQYF.

V is TRBV14 and J is TRBJ2-7; D might be TRBD1 (5 bases). The ends were cut back, 0 bases at V and 7 bases at J, with 16 bases in the middle. This CDR3 comprises 15 residues. Germline V gene sequence: CDR1 SGHDN, CDR2 FVKESK. CDR3 in DNA: TGTGCCAGCAGCCAAGATATAACCAGGGCGCTAGAGCAGTACTTC. Its protein is CASSQDITRALEQYF. The complete variable domain, with remaining parts taken from reference TRBV14 and TRBJ2-7, reads EAGVTQFPSHSVIEKGQTVTLRCDPISGHDNLYWYRRVMGKEIKFLLHFVKESKQDESGMPNNRFLAERTGGTYSTLKVQPAELEDSGVYFCASSQDITRALEQYFGPGTRLTVT.

The genes are TRBV18 and TRBJ1-1; 9 nucleotides line up with TRBD1. V shed 0 bases, J shed 10 bases, and the junction held 6 bases outside the gene matches. The V gene's germline CDR1 is KGHSH and CDR2 LQKENI. This CDR3 is built from 14 residues. The DNA of the CDR3 is TGTGCCAGCTCACCACCGGGACAGGGCCGGTTAGCTTTCTTT. It is translated as CASSPPGQGRLAFF. Full variable domain (rest looked up from reference TRBV18 and TRBJ1-1): NAGVMQNPRHLVRRRGQEARLRCSPMKGHSHVYWYRQLPEEGLKFMVYLQKENIIDESGMPKERFSAEFPKEGPSILRIQQVVRGDSAAYFCASSPPGQGRLAFFGQGTRLTVV.

This clone was seen more than once but under ten times. The CDR3 sequence is CASLDFGAGANVLTF. The CDR3 DNA reads as TGTGCCAGCCTAGATTTCGGTGCTGGGGCCAACGTCCTGACTTTC. The rearrangement joins TRBV28 to TRBJ2-6; D is uncertain. The CDR3 covers 15 residues. Trimming cost V 8 bases and J 2 bases, with 13 bases left between them. CDR1 and CDR2 (germline): MDHEN, SYDVKM. Drawing the rest from reference TRBV28 and TRBJ2-6, the complete variable domain is DVKVTQSSRYLVKRTGEKVFLECVQDMDHENMFWYRQDPGLGLRLIYFSYDVKMKEKGDIPEGYSVSREKKERFSLILESASTNQTSMYLCASLDFGAGANVLTFGAGSRLTVL.

J is TRBJ2-1 and V is TRBV21-1; TRBD1 is taken as the D call from the table, unchecked against the DNA. TRBV21-1 is described as a pseudogene. The CDR3 has 15 amino acids. The CDR3 DNA reads TGTGCCAGCAGCAAAGTGTGGGGGCCCCTCAATGAGCAGTTCTTC. It specifies CASSKVWGPLNEQFF.

The chain links TRBV3-1 (or the pseudogene TRBV3-2) to TRBJ2-2; D unresolved. Trimming cost V 4 bases and J 0 bases, with 12 bases left between them. This CDR3 has 16 amino acids. Germline assignment: CDR1 LGHDT and CDR2 YNNKEL (reference sequence). DNA of the CDR3: TGTGCCAGCAGCCCTCAGACAACGACGAACACCGGGGAGCTGTTTTTT. Translating gives CASSPQTTTNTGELFF.

This clone was seen more than once but under ten times. This chain joins TRBV5-1 and TRBJ2-2, with 7 bases fitting TRBD2. The trim removed 4 bases at V and 4 bases at J, leaving 7 bases unmatched. Germline values: CDR1 SGHRS, CDR2 YFSETQ. This CDR3 contains 15 residues. The CDR3 DNA follows: TGCGCCAGCAGCCCGACAGCGGGGCCCACCGGGGAGCTGTTTTTT. It specifies CASSPTAGPTGELFF.

The chain joins TRBV5-4 to TRBJ2-5; 11 nucleotides match TRBD2. The length of the CDR3 is 16 residues. Looked up from germline, CDR1 is SGHNT and CDR2 is YYREEE (reference sequence). V dropped 4 bases and J dropped 3; count of bases not matched to a gene: 8. CDR3 sequence reads: CASSLLTSGAEETQYF. The CDR3 nucleotides are TGTGCCAGCAGCCTCCTGACTAGCGGGGCCGAAGAGACCCAGTACTTC.

The chain carries TRBV6-2 or TRBV6-3 and TRBJ2-1; 7 bases fit TRBD2. This CDR3 has 16 amino acids. CDR1 MNHEY and CDR2 SVGEGT come from the germline V gene. With V trimmed by 5 bases and J by 3 bases, 10 bases remained unmatched. CDR3 coding DNA: TGTGCCAGCAGTCTGCAACTAGCGCGTATCTACAATGAGCAGTTCTTC. It is translated as CASSLQLARIYNEQFF.

V is TRBV2 and J is TRBJ2-7; tentatively, D is TRBD1 (5 bases). The CDR3 runs to 14 residues. The germline V and J ends were trimmed by 5 bases and 2 bases, with 13 bases remaining between them. Germline assignment: CDR1 SNHLY and CDR2 FYNNEI. The CDR3 DNA reads as TGTGCCAGCAGTAGACAGCTGAATACCTACGAGCAGTACTTC. This sequence encodes CASSRQLNTYEQYF. Complete variable domain (other parts from reference TRBV2 and TRBJ2-7): EPEVTQTPSHQVTQMGQEVILRCVPISNHLYFYWYRQILGQKVEFLVSFYNNEISEKSEIFDDQFSVERPDGSNFTLKIRSTKLEDSAMYFCASSRQLNTYEQYFGPGTRLTVT.

J is TRBJ2-3 and V is TRBV5-1; D unresolved. With 2 bases removed from V and 2 bases from J, the gap between germline ends came to 12 bases. The CDR3 is made up of 15 amino acids. Germline lookup yields CDR1 SGHRS and CDR2 YFSETQ. The CDR3 loop reads CASSLQVALTDTQYF. CDR3 bases: TGCGCCAGCAGCTTACAAGTAGCCCTCACAGATACGCAGTATTTT. The complete variable domain, with remaining parts taken from reference TRBV5-1 and TRBJ2-3, reads KAGVTQTPRYLIKTRGQQVTLSCSPISGHRSVSWYQQTPGQGLQFLFEYFSETQRNKGNFPGRFSGRQFSNSRSEMNVSTLELGDSALYLCASSLQVALTDTQYFGPGTRLTVL.

The chain is built from TRBV15 and TRBJ2-7, with TRBD1 matching over 7 bases. Trimming at V came to 3 bases and at J to 0 bases, leaving 2 bases not matched to a gene. Germline-derived CDR1 and CDR2 are LNHNV and YYDKDF (reference sequence). The CDR3 contains 14 residues. The CDR3 is CATSRGQYSYEQYF. The CDR3 DNA is TGTGCCACCAGCAGGGGACAGTACTCCTACGAGCAGTACTTC.

The CDR3 is CASSSKSGASGNTIYF. The DNA of the CDR3 is TGTGCCAGCAGTTCCAAATCAGGGGCTTCAGGAAACACCATATATTTT. This chain uses TRBV27 with TRBJ1-3; D is possibly TRBD1 (6 bases). The CDR3 spans 16 residues. Looked up from germline, CDR1 is MNHEY and CDR2 is SMNVEV (reference sequence). V was pared by 4 bases and J by 4 bases, with 17 bases between.

With respect to this clone: Other DNA sequences in the sample encode the same CDR3. The rearrangement links TRBV3-1 (or the pseudogene TRBV3-2) to TRBJ2-7, with 8 bases identical to TRBD1. V lost 1 base to trimming and J lost 3 bases; unmatched junction nucleotides: 2. The germline CDR1 and CDR2 sequences are LGHDT and YNNKEL (reference sequence). The CDR3 covers 14 residues. CDR3 DNA: TGTGCCAGCAGCCAAGGAACAGGGGGCTACGAGCAGTACTTC. It is translated as CASSQGTGGYEQYF.

The rearrangement joins TRBV19 to TRBJ1-5, with 9 positions matching TRBD1. Per germline, CDR1 LNHDA and CDR2 SQIVND (reference sequence). The CDR3 loop spans 13 amino acids. Germline trimming cut 6 bases from V and 5 bases from J; bases unmatched to any gene: 2. The CDR3 here is CASRRTGDQPQHF. The CDR3 DNA follows: TGTGCCAGTAGAAGGACAGGGGATCAGCCCCAGCATTTT.

The chain joins TRBV4-3 to TRBJ1-6; D is uncertain. This CDR3 has 15 amino acids. Germline V gene sequence: CDR1 LGHNA, CDR2 YSLEER. V lost 4 bases, J lost 7 bases, and 14 bases lay in between. CDR3 nucleotides: TGCGCCAGCAGCCCCTCCCGGGGAGGAAATTCACCCCTCCACTTT. As protein: CASSPSRGGNSPLHF.

The chain couples TRBV28 to TRBJ1-5; 7 positions match TRBD1. The CDR3 is 16 amino acids. V lost 4 bases and J lost 1; bases outside the gene matches: 7. Germline-derived CDR1 and CDR2 are MDHEN and SYDVKM. CDR3 nucleotide sequence: TGTGCCAGCAGTTCCGCTGGGACAGCAAGCAATCAGCCCCAGCATTTT. The encoded protein is CASSSAGTASNQPQHF.